Detailed here is one TCR beta chain. Its antigen is as yet unknown. After removal of 8 bases from V and 0 bases from J, the junction contained 6 bases not matched to a gene. Per the germline V gene, CDR1 is WSHSY and CDR2 is SAAADI. CDR3 length: 14 amino acids. The data belong to a study of radiotherapy plus CTLA-4 blockade in lung cancer. Study outcomes and limitations: Best predicting response, reportedly, were early blood T cell clone dynamics, with interferon-beta.

TCRdb's table, derived via immunoSEQ multiplex PCR, lists solely in-frame clones and lacks some. The table lists 75,000 or so clones, around 73% of them singletons. The receptor was derived from a human donor with non-small cell lung cancer who had a complete response to radiotherapy plus ipilimumab. Here the sequenced sample was peripheral blood, taken from a patient treated with radiotherapy plus ipilimumab. The J gene is TRBJ1-1, the V gene TRBV10-2; 7 bases map to TRBD1. In DNA, the CDR3 is TGCGCCAGCTTAGGGACAGCGATGAACACTGAAGCTTTCTTT. Amino acid sequence: CASLGTAMNTEAFF.